A single sample gave rise to the 29 T cell receptor beta chains below, sequenced in a study of CXCR3-negative and CXCR3-positive naive CD8 T cells. The study made its TRB cDNA libraries by 5' RACE, adding UMI labels. From its re-call of the 5' RACE reads, TCRdb lists each CDR3 protein once, without DNA. The sample totals under 85,000 distinct CDR3 sequences; its top ten clones hold approximately 1.4%. What was sequenced was naive CXCR3- CD8+ T cells from blood. Subset: CD45RO-CCR7+CD27+CD95- naive CD8+ T cells lacking CXCR3 (TNR3-). All receptors derive from a human donor in good health. Some clones in this sample may be carry-over from other donors' samples.

J is TRBJ2-2 and V is TRBV29-1. The V gene's germline CDR1 is SQVTM and CDR2 ANQGSEA. The CDR3 is 11 residues long. CDR3: CSVDGPGELFF.

The rearrangement uses TRBV7-8 and TRBJ2-1; with no DNA, the TCRdb D assignment of TRBD2 cannot be verified. The CDR3 has 17 amino acids. From germline, CDR1 is SGHVS and CDR2 FQNEAQ. The CDR3 sequence: CASRSSRAGGDYNEQFF.

The chain carries TRBV7-9 and TRBJ2-1; no DNA is available, so the TRBD2 call from TCRdb remains unchecked. Looked up from germline, CDR1 is SEHNR and CDR2 is FQNEAQ (reference sequence). CDR3 length: 13 residues. CDR3: CAGTSGPYNEQFF.

The V and J genes are TRBV12-3 or TRBV12-4 and TRBJ2-1; absent DNA, TCRdb's TRBD2 call cannot be checked. The CDR3 extends over 16 amino acids. CDR3: CASNPGLAGFTYEQFF.

The chain recombines TRBV15 with TRBJ2-1. This CDR3 contains 15 residues. The V gene's germline CDR1 is LNHNV and CDR2 YYDKDF (reference sequence). CDR3 sequence reads: CATSREGRGYNEQFF.

The chain uses TRBV28 and TRBJ2-3; absent DNA, TCRdb's TRBD2 call cannot be checked. CDR1 is MDHEN, CDR2 SYDVKM, per germline. The CDR3 has 18 amino acids. CDR3 residues: CASSPYLAGVFQSDTQYF. The entire variable domain, with the rest obtained from reference TRBV28 and TRBJ2-3, is as follows: DVKVTQSSRYLVKRTGEKVFLECVQDMDHENMFWYRQDPGLGLRLIYFSYDVKMKEKGDIPEGYSVSREKKERFSLILESASTNQTSMYLCASSPYLAGVFQSDTQYFGPGTRLTVL.

CDR3: CASSWGGTGGNIQYF. The J gene is TRBJ2-4, the V gene TRBV6-5; there is no DNA to check the TCRdb D call of TRBD1. This CDR3 region has 15 residues. Germline V lookup: CDR1 MNHEY, CDR2 SVGAGI.

The chain recombines TRBV4-1 with TRBJ2-2; there is no DNA to check the TCRdb D call of TRBD2. The CDR3 sequence is 17 residues long. Germline loops: CDR1 MGHRA, CDR2 YSYEKL. CDR3 sequence: CASSQDLAGGNTGELFF.

The chain has TRBV20-1 and TRBJ2-1; TCRdb picks TRBD2, but there is no DNA to check that call. The germline gives CDR1 DFQATT, CDR2 SNEGSKA (reference sequence). CDR3 length: 16 amino acids. This CDR3 is CSARAVERGEYNEQFF.

The V and J genes are TRBV6-5 and TRBJ2-1; the D call of TRBD2 rests on TCRdb alone, since no DNA is present to check it. The CDR3 has 13 residues. Per germline, CDR1 MNHEY and CDR2 SVGAGI. The CDR3 spells CASTRRGFGEQFF.

The chain couples TRBV5-1 to TRBJ2-5; TCRdb designates TRBD1, a call that cannot be tested without DNA. The CDR3 length is 16 residues. Germline V gene data show CDR1 as SGHRS and CDR2 as YFSETQ. CDR3 sequence reads: CASSLSVAGVEKTQYF.

The genes are TRBV4-3 and TRBJ1-1; TCRdb's D gene call, TRBD1, goes unchecked for lack of DNA. Germline loops: CDR1 LGHNA, CDR2 YSLEER. The CDR3 contains 16 residues. The CDR3 spells CASSQGDRAMNTEAFF.

This sequence joins TRBV5-1 and TRBJ2-7; TCRdb picks TRBD1, but there is no DNA to check that call. The length of the CDR3 is 15 residues. CDR1 and CDR2 from the germline V gene are SGHRS and YFSETQ. The CDR3 loop is CASSLTGLLPGEQYF. Supplemented by reference TRBV5-1 and TRBJ2-7, the full variable domain reads KAGVTQTPRYLIKTRGQQVTLSCSPISGHRSVSWYQQTPGQGLQFLFEYFSETQRNKGNFPGRFSGRQFSNSRSEMNVSTLELGDSALYLCASSLTGLLPGEQYFGPGTRLTVT.

The chain uses TRBV29-1 and TRBJ1-1. Germline V gene sequence: CDR1 SQVTM, CDR2 ANQGSEA. The CDR3 runs to 11 residues. The CDR3 sequence: CSVPLTEEAFF.

The chain recombines TRBV2 with TRBJ2-4. Germline loops: CDR1 SNHLY, CDR2 FYNNEI. CDR3 size: 14 residues. The CDR3 loop is CASSEGVGRNIQYF.

The CDR3: CASSGPGAIETQYF. The rearrangement links TRBV7-9 to TRBJ2-5; TCRdb's assignment of TRBD1 cannot be checked, as there is no DNA. The CDR3 is made up of 14 amino acids. Per the germline V gene, CDR1 is SEHNR and CDR2 is FQNEAQ (reference sequence).

This chain uses TRBV5-1 with TRBJ2-1; TCRdb's D gene call, TRBD2, goes unchecked for lack of DNA. Germline CDR1 reads SGHRS; CDR2 reads YFSETQ. The CDR3 is 16 residues long. The CDR3 sequence is CASSLFERGASWEQFF.

The chain couples TRBV5-1 to TRBJ2-4; the D call of TRBD2 rests on TCRdb alone, since no DNA is present to check it. Germline CDR1 reads SGHRS; CDR2 reads YFSETQ. CDR3 length: 16 residues. CDR3 sequence reads: CASSLVIAGPHNIQYF.

The chain joins TRBV11-2 to TRBJ2-7. The CDR3 has 15 amino acids. Germline V gene data show CDR1 as SGHAT and CDR2 as FQNNGV. CDR3: CASSSRLTSSYEQYF.

This chain joins TRBV20-1 and TRBJ2-1; TCRdb picks TRBD1, but there is no DNA to check that call. The length of the CDR3 is 13 residues. CDR1 DFQATT and CDR2 SNEGSKA come from the germline V gene (reference sequence). The chain's CDR3 is CSARDWDAGEQFF.

The chain employs TRBV29-1 and TRBJ1-1. The CDR3 loop spans 11 amino acids. Germline CDR1 is SQVTM and CDR2 is ANQGSEA. The CDR3 spells CSVLEFAEAFF.

V is TRBV19 and J is TRBJ2-1. This CDR3 comprises 13 residues. CDR1 and CDR2 from the germline V gene are LNHDA and SQIVND (reference sequence). The CDR3: CASSIYIDNEQFF. Full variable domain (rest looked up from reference TRBV19 and TRBJ2-1): DGGITQSPKYLFRKEGQNVTLSCEQNLNHDAMYWYRQDPGQGLRLIYYSQIVNDFQKGDIAEGYSVSREKKESFPLTVTSAQKNPTAFYLCASSIYIDNEQFFGPGTRLTVL.

The chain carries TRBV6-2 or TRBV6-3 and TRBJ1-2; as DNA is missing, the TRBD1 call by TCRdb cannot be tested. This CDR3 has 13 amino acids. Germline V gene lookup returns CDR1 MNHEY and CDR2 SVGEGT. The CDR3: CASSGTGHYGYTF.

This rearrangement joins TRBV29-1 to TRBJ2-2; there is no DNA to check the TCRdb D call of TRBD1. The CDR3 consists of 13 residues. CDR1 is SQVTM and CDR2 is ANQGSEA in the germline V gene. This chain's CDR3 is CSGHRGNTGELFF.

The V gene is TRBV12-2, the J gene TRBJ1-2. TRBV12-2 is described as a pseudogene. The CDR3 has 16 amino acids. This CDR3 is CASRLVRQGLCYGYTF.

The chain couples TRBV2 to TRBJ2-7. The CDR3 extends over 12 amino acids. Looked up from germline, CDR1 is SNHLY and CDR2 is FYNNEI. The CDR3 region is CASNTITYEQYF.

This chain joins TRBV7-6 and TRBJ2-3. Germline lookup yields CDR1 SGHVS and CDR2 FNYEAQ. This CDR3 region has 12 residues. The chain's CDR3 is CASSFSVDTQYF.

This chain links TRBV20-1 with TRBJ2-7; TCRdb lists TRBD1, though no DNA is available to test this call. This CDR3 has 13 amino acids. In germline, CDR1 is DFQATT, CDR2 SNEGSKA (reference sequence). This chain's CDR3 is CSASPLWSYEQYF.

The chain recombines TRBV2 with TRBJ2-2. The CDR3 extends over 13 amino acids. Germline V gene data show CDR1 as SNHLY and CDR2 as FYNNEI. The chain's CDR3 is CASSEGNTGELFF.